The TCR beta chain under discussion was sequenced for a study of technical replicates of blood from a handful of donors. With 4 bases clipped from V and 5 bases from J, the junction kept 5 bases outside the gene matches. The CDR3 extends over 14 amino acids. Per germline, CDR1 SGHTA and CDR2 FQGNSA. Clones were read by immunoSEQ multiplex PCR, and TCRdb kept only the in-frame ones, dropping some. The sample shows tens of thousands of clones, 88% of them seen only once. The source of this sequence is a human donor in good health. Some clones in this sample may be carry-over from other donors' samples. The chain links TRBV7-2 to TRBJ2-7, with 10 bases aligning to TRBD2. The sequenced sample was PBMCs. The CDR3 loop reads CASSWRLAGDEQYF. The CDR3 region has the DNA TGTGCCAGCAGCTGGCGCCTAGCGGGAGACGAGCAGTACTTC.